One sample yielded the 21 T cell receptor beta chains listed below, sequenced in a study of graft-versus-host responses after intestinal transplantation. Here immunoSEQ multiplex PCR was the method, and the copy in TCRdb shows in-frame clones only, minus some. The sample carries about 12,000 clones, roughly 93% recorded once. This sample comprised PBMCs, obtained roughly 1,000 days after intestinal transplantation. These receptor sequences come from a human patient who received an intestinal transplant, so some T cells may come from the graft donor.

The J gene is TRBJ1-1, the V gene TRBV5-6; D not certain. Germline V gene sequence: CDR1 SGHDT, CDR2 YYEEEE. CDR3 length: 12 amino acids. The germline V and J ends were trimmed by 4 bases and 2 bases, with 6 bases remaining between them. DNA for the CDR3: TGTGCCAGCAGCGAAACTAACACTGAAGCTTTCTTT. Translation: CASSETNTEAFF.

The genes are TRBV6-6 and TRBJ1-2, with TRBD1 matching 9 bases. Germline assignment: CDR1 MNHNY and CDR2 SVGAGI (reference sequence). The CDR3 spans 12 residues. Trimming removed 5 bases from V and 6 bases from J; junction bases left unmatched: 1. The DNA of the CDR3 is TGTGCCAGCAGTCGACAGGGGGATGGCTACACCTTC. Its protein is CASSRQGDGYTF.

V and J are TRBV5-4 and TRBJ2-5, with 9 bases matching TRBD1. CDR1 is SGHNT and CDR2 is YYREEE in the germline V gene (reference sequence). The CDR3 length is 16 residues. The J segment lost 5 bases and the V segment lost 4 bases, leaving 12 bases of the junction unmatched. This CDR3 is CASSQVQGALGETQYF. CDR3 coding DNA: TGTGCCAGCAGCCAAGTACAGGGGGCTTTGGGCGAGACCCAGTACTTC.

The rearrangement joins TRBV9 to TRBJ1-1, with D perhaps TRBD1 (6 bases). CDR1 and CDR2 (germline): SGDLS, YYNGEE. Trimming removed 4 bases at V and 4 bases at J, with 11 bases between. CDR3 length equals 13 residues. The CDR3 bases are TGTGCCAGCAGCCTCGACAGGAGCACTGAAGCTTTCTTT. The encoded protein is CASSLDRSTEAFF.

This chain uses TRBV5-4 with TRBJ2-3; no reliable D call. CDR1 is SGHNT, CDR2 YYREEE, per germline (reference sequence). CDR3 length: 16 residues. V lost 5 bases and J 0 bases, leaving 16 bases between the germline ends. The CDR3 DNA is TGTGCCAGCAGACGCGGTTTAGCCTCTAGCACAGATACGCAGTATTTT. Translation gives CASRRGLASSTDTQYF. Filled out from reference TRBV5-4 and TRBJ2-3, the complete variable domain reads ETGVTQSPTHLIKTRGQQVTLRCSSQSGHNTVSWYQQALGQGPQFIFQYYREEENGRGNFPPRFSGLQFPNYSSELNVNALELDDSALYLCASRRGLASSTDTQYFGPGTRLTVL.

This clone was detected only once. V and J are TRBV5-1 and TRBJ2-7; D gene uncertain. Germline V CDR1 and CDR2: SGHRS, YFSETQ. The CDR3 loop spans 14 amino acids. The V end lost 2 bases, the J end lost 2 bases, and 11 bases lay between the germline ends. This CDR3 reads CASSFPSSPYEQYF. The CDR3 DNA is TGCGCCAGCAGCTTCCCCTCCTCCCCCTACGAGCAGTACTTC.

This chain links TRBV11-3 with TRBJ2-2, with 10 bases identical to TRBD1. The V gene's germline CDR1 is SGHNT and CDR2 YENEEA. CDR3 length equals 17 residues. The junction had 9 bases not matched to a gene; V was cut back by 3 bases and J by 5 bases. CDR3 sequence (DNA): TGTGCCAGCAGCTTGGGTTCGACAGGGGGCACGACCGGGGAGCTGTTTTTT. Translation: CASSLGSTGGTTGELFF.

This rearrangement joins TRBV5-8 to TRBJ2-1, with 12 bases identical to TRBD2. This CDR3 has 13 amino acids. Per the germline V gene, CDR1 is SGHTS and CDR2 is YDEGEE. Germline trimming cut 5 bases from V and 10 bases from J; bases unmatched to any gene: 4. CDR3 residues: CASSPSGGAEQFF. CDR3 nucleotide sequence: TGTGCCAGCAGTCCTAGCGGGGGGGCAGAGCAGTTCTTC.

This chain links TRBV7-8 with TRBJ2-5, with D perhaps being TRBD1 or TRBD2 (5 bases each). CDR1 and CDR2 from the germline V gene are SGHVS and FQNEAQ. CDR3 length equals 15 residues. The germline V and J ends were trimmed by 1 base and 4 bases, with 13 bases remaining between them. The chain's CDR3 is CASSLGGSSSETQYF. Written as DNA, the CDR3 is TGTGCCAGCAGCTTAGGGGGGTCGTCCTCAGAGACCCAGTACTTC.

The chain joins TRBV7-9 to TRBJ1-1; D may be TRBD1 (6 bases). The CDR3 runs to 14 residues. V lost 11 bases to trimming and J lost 0 bases, with 16 bases between them. The germline V gene encodes CDR1 SEHNR and CDR2 FQNEAQ (reference sequence). The CDR3 region has the DNA TGTGCCCTGAGCAGGGGTATAGTGAACACTGAAGCTTTCTTT. It encodes CALSRGIVNTEAFF. Full variable domain (outside the CDR3, taken from reference TRBV7-9 and TRBJ1-1): DTGVSQNPRHKITKRGQNVTFRCDPISEHNRLYWYRQTLGQGPEFLTYFQNEAQLEKSRLLSDRFSAERPKGSFSTLEIQRTEQGDSAMYLCALSRGIVNTEAFFGQGTRLTVV.

The CDR3 sequence: CASPAPEEKLFF. DNA for the CDR3: TGTGCCAGTCCCGCCCCGGAAGAAAAACTGTTTTTT. The chain is built from TRBV19 and TRBJ1-4; D not certain. Trimming pared 8 bases from V and 8 bases from J, leaving 12 bases between. CDR1 and CDR2 (germline): LNHDA, SQIVND (reference sequence). The CDR3 has 12 residues. The entire variable domain, with the rest obtained from reference TRBV19 and TRBJ1-4, is as follows: DGGITQSPKYLFRKEGQNVTLSCEQNLNHDAMYWYRQDPGQGLRLIYYSQIVNDFQKGDIAEGYSVSREKKESFPLTVTSAQKNPTAFYLCASPAPEEKLFFGSGTQLSVL.

The V and J genes are TRBV7-2 and TRBJ2-1, with D tentatively TRBD1 (6 bases). CDR1 SGHTA and CDR2 FQGNSA come from the germline V gene. V was trimmed by 11 bases and J by 4 bases, leaving 18 bases between them. The CDR3 spans 14 residues. Here the CDR3 reads CAQGGDIQYNEQFF. The DNA for the CDR3 is TGTGCCCAAGGTGGGGACATACAGTACAATGAGCAGTTCTTC.

The J gene is TRBJ2-1, the V gene TRBV29-1; possibly TRBD2 for D (7 bases). Between the trimmed V and J ends, which lost 7 bases and 3 bases, there was a span of 16 bases. The CDR3 has 14 residues. Germline CDR1 SQVTM, CDR2 ANQGSEA. CDR3 nucleotides: TGCAGCGCGCTAGGGGGGGACGGCTACAATGAGCAGTTCTTC. This translates into CSALGGDGYNEQFF.

This rearrangement joins TRBV11-3 to TRBJ2-3; weak D call: TRBD2 (6 bases). Trimming pared 0 bases from V and 4 bases from J, leaving 11 bases between. The CDR3 sequence is 15 residues long. Germline V gene lookup returns CDR1 SGHNT and CDR2 YENEEA. For the CDR3, the DNA is TGTGCCAGCAGCTTAGAAGGCGGCGGGGCAGATACGCAGTATTTT. It specifies CASSLEGGGADTQYF.

The genes are TRBV6-1 and TRBJ1-2; TRBD1 agrees at 8 bases. After removal of 0 bases from V and 7 bases from J, the junction contained 10 bases not matched to a gene. There are 16 residues in the CDR3. Germline V gives CDR1 MNHNS, CDR2 SASEGT. CDR3 DNA: TGTGCCAGCAGTGAAGCTTCCGGCAGGGGGCGGGCTGGCTACACCTTC. Its protein product is CASSEASGRGRAGYTF.

This chain links TRBV11-2 with TRBJ1-6; weak D call: TRBD1 (5 bases). Germline CDR1 is SGHAT and CDR2 is FQNNGV. The CDR3 loop spans 15 amino acids. Between the trimmed V and J ends, which lost 6 bases and 10 bases, there was a span of 19 bases. The CDR3 protein is CASSRAGTAGSPLHF. The CDR3 DNA sequence: TGTGCCAGCAGTCGAGCGGGGACGGCAGGGTCACCCCTCCACTTT.

The rearrangement links TRBV5-1 to TRBJ2-7; 10 nucleotides line up with TRBD2. The V gene end was trimmed by 4 bases and the J gene end by 5 bases; junction bases not matched to a gene: 9. The CDR3 runs 15 residues. CDR1 is SGHRS and CDR2 is YFSETQ in the germline V gene. This chain's CDR3 is CASSPRALAGDEQYF. In DNA, the CDR3 is TGCGCCAGCAGCCCGCGGGCCCTAGCGGGGGACGAGCAGTACTTC.

The V gene is TRBV6-4, the J gene TRBJ2-3, with D perhaps given as TRBD1 or TRBD2 (7 bases each). The germline gives CDR1 MRHNA, CDR2 SNTAGT. Trimming took off 6 bases at V and 2 bases at J, with 15 bases between the two ends. The CDR3 is made up of 15 amino acids. The CDR3 nucleotides read TGTGCCAGCAGCTCAGGGGGGGGGCCCACAGATACGCAGTATTTT. This sequence encodes CASSSGGGPTDTQYF.

Comments on this clone: The sample contains more than one DNA sequence encoding this CDR3. This chain links TRBV7-9 with TRBJ2-1; the match to TRBD2 covers 9 bases. V shed 2 bases, J shed 7 bases, and the junction held 12 bases outside the gene matches. Germline assignment: CDR1 SEHNR and CDR2 FQNEAQ (reference sequence). This CDR3 comprises 17 residues. CDR3 loop: CASSLTGAGGQWNEQFF. The CDR3 DNA is TGTGCCAGCAGCTTAACTGGTGCGGGGGGGCAATGGAATGAGCAGTTCTTC.

By share, this clone counts as medium-sized. Mismatch with germline at one junction end may stem from a read error. The J gene is TRBJ1-6, the V gene TRBV27, with TRBD1 identical over 7 bases. The CDR3 is 15 amino acids. In germline, CDR1 is MNHEY, CDR2 SMNVEV (reference sequence). CDR3 coding DNA: TGTGCCAGCAGTCCGAGGACAGGCCATAACTCACCCCTCCACTTT. Amino acids: CASSPRTGHNSPLHF.

This chain connects TRBV7-9 to TRBJ2-3; the D gene is possibly TRBD1 (6 bases). In germline, CDR1 is SEHNR, CDR2 FQNEAQ (reference sequence). This CDR3 comprises 13 residues. The ends were cut back, 5 bases at V and 4 bases at J, with 10 bases in the middle. CDR3 sequence reads: CASSPQGADTQYF. The CDR3 DNA follows: TGTGCCAGCAGCCCACAGGGTGCAGATACGCAGTATTTT.